There are many counts of the clone carrying this T cell receptor (beta chain). The antigen remains undetermined. These data belong to a study of neurological immune-mediated disorders. Whole-study results and caveats: Patients with HTLV-1-associated myelopathy had the highest level of TCR clonal expansion, whereas patients with multiple sclerosis had the lowest level, falling beneath the level found in healthy controls. The multiple sclerosis repertoire cluster had no association with any clinical or MRI feature.

Unsorted libraries were prepared from 2 million PBMCs held at -80 C. Synthesis of cDNA was accomplished via 5'RACE employing 10-nucleotide random UMIs. MiXCR was run by TCRdb on the 5' RACE reads, yielding one entry per CDR3 protein. The sample consists of approximately 100,000 distinct CDR3 sequences, under 4.5% of them appearing once. The receptor was isolated from a woman aged 45-65 years with multiple sclerosis. The material sequenced was PBMCs.

CDR3 residues: CSARGAINEQFF. CDR3 in DNA: TGCAGTGCTAGAGGGGCCATCAATGAGCAGTTCTTC. V usage is TRBV20-1 and J usage is TRBJ2-1; no definite D call. Trimming removed 1 base at V and 6 bases at J, with 7 bases between. CDR3 length: 12 amino acids. Germline V gene sequence: CDR1 DFQATT, CDR2 SNEGSKA (reference sequence).